Listed here are 27 T cell receptor beta chains from one sample, sequenced in a study of blood T cell repertoires in COVID-19. Generated by immunoSEQ multiplex PCR, the TCRdb table keeps only in-frame clones and is missing some. This sample has 150,000 to 200,000 clones, with under 90% found just once. Specimen: peripheral blood. These receptors all stem from a person between 70 and 80 years old with COVID-19, enrolled during active disease.

The chain combines TRBV6-1 with TRBJ2-1, with 11 bases aligning to TRBD1. This CDR3 region has 15 residues. Trimming cost V 1 base and J 12 bases; bases outside gene matches: 8. Germline V gene data show CDR1 as MNHNS and CDR2 as SASEGT. Here the CDR3 DNA reads TGTGCCAGCAGTGAAGATTGGACAGGGGGCAGGGGGCAGTTCTTC. Amino acids: CASSEDWTGGRGQFF.

The J gene is TRBJ2-1, the V gene TRBV19; 10 bases map to TRBD1. This CDR3 is 15 amino acids long. Germline CDR1 is LNHDA and CDR2 is SQIVND (reference sequence). The ends lost 5 bases at V and 9 bases at J; junction bases unmatched: 10. DNA for the CDR3: TGTGCCAGTAGTCTCGACAGGGGGCGTTCCACTGAGCAGTTCTTC. Its translation: CASSLDRGRSTEQFF.

The CDR3 reads CASSLVVGAGDYGYTF. CDR3 coding DNA: TGTGCCAGCAGCTTAGTGGTGGGGGCAGGGGACTATGGCTACACCTTC. This rearrangement joins TRBV7-9 to TRBJ1-2; D is possibly TRBD1 (6 bases). The CDR3 spans 16 residues. The V gene's germline CDR1 is SEHNR and CDR2 FQNEAQ (reference sequence). Trimming removed 1 base from V and 3 bases from J, with 15 bases in between.

V is TRBV7-2 and J is TRBJ1-5, with D unresolved. Germline V gene lookup returns CDR1 SGHTA and CDR2 FQGNSA. The V and J ends lost 0 bases and 3 bases respectively, with 9 bases between them. CDR3 length: 15 amino acids. This chain's CDR3 is CASSLAGTNNQPQHF. In DNA, the CDR3 is TGTGCCAGCAGCTTAGCAGGCACTAACAATCAGCCCCAGCATTTT.

The chain uses TRBV11-1 and TRBJ2-3; 7 bases align to TRBD1. This CDR3 spans 16 amino acids. The V gene end was trimmed by 3 bases and the J gene end by 1 base; junction bases not matched to a gene: 7. CDR1 SGHAT and CDR2 FQDESV come from the germline V gene (reference sequence). CDR3: CASSLDRDSRTDTQYF. The CDR3, as DNA: TGTGCCAGCAGCTTGGACCGGGACAGTCGCACAGATACGCAGTATTTT.

The chain couples TRBV7-6 to TRBJ1-6; the match to TRBD1 covers 7 bases. This CDR3 is 16 amino acids long. CDR1 SGHVS and CDR2 FNYEAQ come from the germline V gene. Trimming cost V 3 bases and J 4 bases; bases outside gene matches: 6. The CDR3 DNA sequence: TGTGCCAGCAGCTTTAACAGGGGCGATTATAATTCACCCCTCCACTTT. Translation gives CASSFNRGDYNSPLHF.

The chain couples TRBV7-2 to TRBJ2-7, with 9 bases that match TRBD1. The CDR3 contains 14 residues. V trimming: 7 bases; J trimming: 0 bases; junction bases outside the gene matches: 4. Germline V gene sequence: CDR1 SGHTA, CDR2 FQGNSA. CDR3 residues: CASKWDRASYEQYF. CDR3 sequence (DNA): TGTGCCAGCAAGTGGGACAGGGCCTCCTACGAGCAGTACTTC.

The gene calls are TRBV19 and TRBJ1-2, with 10 bases aligning to TRBD1. Germline trimming cut 8 bases from V and 6 bases from J; bases unmatched to any gene: 9. Per the germline V gene, CDR1 is LNHDA and CDR2 is SQIVND (reference sequence). The CDR3 has 14 amino acids. The CDR3 nucleotides read TGTGCCAGTGGATCGACAGGGGGCGGGCATGGCTACACCTTC. Encoded protein: CASGSTGGGHGYTF.

The chain employs TRBV2 and TRBJ2-7; 8 nucleotides align to TRBD1. CDR1 SNHLY and CDR2 FYNNEI come from the germline V gene. The CDR3 has 14 residues. V shed 6 bases, J shed 2 bases, and the junction held 6 bases outside the gene matches. CDR3 DNA sequence: TGTGCCAGCAGGGATAAGACAGGGGCCTACGAGCAGTACTTC. Protein: CASRDKTGAYEQYF.

The J gene is TRBJ2-3, the V gene TRBV18; 7 bases line up with TRBD2. CDR1 KGHSH and CDR2 LQKENI come from the germline V gene. This CDR3 region has 15 residues. J lost 6 bases, V lost 3 bases, and 9 bases had no gene match. The CDR3 nucleotides read TGTGCCAGCTCACCCTCGGCGGGAGTTACTGATACGCAGTATTTT. Translation: CASSPSAGVTDTQYF.

The chain uses TRBV19 and TRBJ1-2; the D gene is possibly TRBD1 (6 bases). The CDR3 contains 14 residues. Trimming took off 7 bases at V and 0 bases at J, with 12 bases between the two ends. From germline, CDR1 is LNHDA and CDR2 SQIVND (reference sequence). Here the CDR3 DNA reads TGTGCCAGTAAACGACAGGAGACTAACTATGGCTACACCTTC. It yields the protein CASKRQETNYGYTF.

This clone was seen a handful of times. The chain recombines TRBV7-8 with TRBJ1-5; 7 nucleotides line up with TRBD1. Germline values: CDR1 SGHVS, CDR2 FQNEAQ. CDR3 length: 17 residues. The ends lost 5 bases at V and 0 bases at J; junction bases unmatched: 10. CDR3 sequence: CASSRGGQVYSNQPQHF. The CDR3 DNA reads TGTGCCAGCAGCCGAGGAGGACAGGTCTATAGCAATCAGCCCCAGCATTTT.

The chain recombines TRBV5-1 with TRBJ2-7; perhaps TRBD2 as D (6 bases). CDR1 SGHRS and CDR2 YFSETQ come from the germline V gene. The V end was cut by 4 bases, the J end by 2 bases, with 16 bases between. This CDR3 comprises 15 residues. CDR3 residues: CASSLSYGSAYEQYF. The CDR3 DNA reads as TGCGCCAGCAGCCTCTCATACGGGAGCGCCTACGAGCAGTACTTC.

The rearrangement joins TRBV15 to TRBJ1-3; D is unresolved. The CDR3 totals 17 residues. The V gene lost 1 base and the J gene lost 0 bases, with 13 bases spanning the gap. Germline V gene lookup returns CDR1 LNHNV and CDR2 YYDKDF (reference sequence). CDR3 sequence reads: CATSRVRRESSGNTIYF. Here the CDR3 DNA reads TGTGCCACCAGCAGAGTTAGGCGGGAAAGCTCTGGAAACACCATATATTTT.

The chain links TRBV27 to TRBJ1-4, with 7 bases aligning to TRBD1. CDR1 is MNHEY, CDR2 SMNVEV, per germline (reference sequence). The CDR3 extends over 15 amino acids. Losses at the gene ends were 5 bases for V and 8 bases for J; bases not matched to a gene: 11. CDR3 sequence reads: CASSIRGQVWEKLFF. CDR3 nucleotides: TGTGCCAGCAGTATCCGCGGACAGGTCTGGGAAAAACTGTTTTTT.

The chain links TRBV12-3 or TRBV12-4 to TRBJ1-2, with a tentative D call TRBD1 (6 bases). The CDR3 length is 13 residues. V was clipped by 0 bases and J by 4 bases, with 6 bases between them. The CDR3 nucleotides are TGTGCCAGCAGTTTAGCCAGGGGCTATGGCTACACCTTC. Residues: CASSLARGYGYTF.

The genes are TRBV6-5 and TRBJ1-6; D remains unclear. Trimming stripped 7 bases from V and 4 bases from J, with 14 bases between. The germline V gene encodes CDR1 MNHEY and CDR2 SVGAGI. There are 15 residues in the CDR3. CDR3 nucleotide sequence: TGTGCCAGCAACTCCTATGGAGGTTATAATTCACCCCTCCACTTT. It codes for CASNSYGGYNSPLHF.

CDR3 loop: CASSLRASRGETQYF. CDR3 bases: TGTGCCAGCAGTTTAAGGGCTAGCCGAGGGGAGACCCAGTACTTC. This chain joins TRBV28 and TRBJ2-5; tentative D call: TRBD2 (5 bases). The CDR3 runs 15 residues. V was trimmed by 2 bases and J by 5 bases, leaving 15 bases between them. Germline lookup yields CDR1 MDHEN and CDR2 SYDVKM.

V usage is TRBV4-1 and J usage is TRBJ1-3; maybe TRBD1 (5 bases). The CDR3 is 15 residues long. CDR1 and CDR2 (germline): MGHRA, YSYEKL. Trimming removed 0 bases from V and 2 bases from J, with 8 bases in between. The DNA for the CDR3 is TGCGCCAGCAGCCAAGATTCAGGGCCTGGAAACACCATATATTTT. It is translated as CASSQDSGPGNTIYF.

This chain links TRBV15 with TRBJ1-5; D call uncertain. Germline V gene data show CDR1 as LNHNV and CDR2 as YYDKDF (reference sequence). The V and J ends lost 0 bases and 0 bases respectively, with 3 bases between them. This CDR3 spans 14 amino acids. CDR3 nucleotides: TGTGCCACCAGCAGAGATAATAGCAATCAGCCCCAGCATTTT. Protein product: CATSRDNSNQPQHF.

This clone was seen once. The CDR3 nucleotides are TGCGCCAGCAGCATCGGGACAGGGATGAACACTGAAGCTTTCTTT. It translates to CASSIGTGMNTEAFF. The chain uses TRBV5-1 and TRBJ1-1, with 9 bases aligning to TRBD1. V dropped 4 bases and J dropped 0; count of bases not matched to a gene: 4. This CDR3 comprises 15 residues. The germline gives CDR1 SGHRS, CDR2 YFSETQ.

The rearrangement joins TRBV2 to TRBJ1-2; D gene unclear. Trimming shortened V by 6 bases and J by 4 bases, and 12 bases separated the two germline ends. Germline CDR1 reads SNHLY; CDR2 reads FYNNEI. The CDR3 loop spans 13 amino acids. The CDR3: CASSPSIVYGYTF. Here the CDR3 DNA reads TGTGCCAGCAGCCCGAGTATCGTCTATGGCTACACCTTC.

The rearrangement uses TRBV27 and TRBJ1-2, with 9 bases aligning to TRBD1. CDR1 is MNHEY and CDR2 is SMNVEV in the germline V gene (reference sequence). V dropped 3 bases and J dropped 8; count of bases not matched to a gene: 13. The CDR3 has 16 amino acids. The CDR3 is CASSLSGTGIQGGYTF. In DNA form, the CDR3 reads TGTGCCAGCAGTTTGTCCGGGACAGGGATTCAGGGCGGCTACACCTTC.

The V call is TRBV7-3, the J call TRBJ2-2; 7 positions agree with TRBD1. Germline values: CDR1 SGHTA, CDR2 FQGTGA. The J segment lost 0 bases and the V segment lost 3 bases, leaving 1 base of the junction unmatched. The CDR3 is 15 residues long. The CDR3 reads CASSFGTANTGELFF. CDR3 DNA sequence: TGTGCCAGCAGCTTCGGGACAGCGAACACCGGGGAGCTGTTTTTT.

The genes are TRBV6-2 or TRBV6-3 and TRBJ1-4; the match to TRBD1 covers 7 bases. V dropped 2 bases and J dropped 3; count of bases not matched to a gene: 9. This CDR3 contains 17 residues. Germline-derived CDR1 and CDR2 are MNHEY and SVGEGT. CDR3 amino acids: CASSYAAGGNANEKLFF. The CDR3 region has the DNA TGTGCCAGCAGTTACGCCGCAGGGGGGAACGCTAATGAAAAACTGTTTTTT.

This sequence joins TRBV28 and TRBJ2-3; the match to TRBD1 covers 8 bases. The CDR3 sequence is 14 residues long. Germline loops: CDR1 MDHEN, CDR2 SYDVKM. Trimming at V came to 6 bases and at J to 3 bases, leaving 5 bases not matched to a gene. The CDR3 nucleotides read TGTGCCAGCAGCGTGACAGGGGTAACAGATACGCAGTATTTT. It codes for CASSVTGVTDTQYF.

This clone was seen a handful of times. The chain recombines TRBV6-5 with TRBJ1-2; TRBD1 matches 7 bases. Germline CDR1 and CDR2: MNHEY and SVGAGI. The CDR3 is made up of 16 amino acids. After removal of 0 bases from V and 3 bases from J, the junction contained 7 bases not matched to a gene. Here the CDR3 reads CASSYSPTGKDYGYTF. The DNA of the CDR3 is TGTGCCAGCAGTTACTCGCCGACAGGGAAGGACTATGGCTACACCTTC.